This TCR beta chain was sequenced for a study of T-cell memory formation after mild COVID-19. As for the study in general: TCR clusters were mostly donor specific. The study, taken as a whole, reports: CD4/CD8 balance characterized clones contracting day 15 to 85, and CD4+ skew characterized later expanders. Researchers report contracting CD4+ clones mostly in CM and EM, with CD8+ clones in EMRA.

The CDR3 runs to 12 residues. V lost 3 bases to trimming and J lost 8 bases, with 7 bases between them. Germline V gene data show CDR1 as SEHNR and CDR2 as FQNEAQ (reference sequence). TCRdb re-called the 5' RACE reads through MiXCR, storing one row per CDR3 protein. The sample yields 400,000 to 450,000 distinct CDR3 sequences, about 20% seen once. This clonotype was seen more than once but under ten times. The antigen remains unidentified. The clonotype comes from a man between 18 and 35 years old who had mild COVID-19 (a few samples of this study predate the infection). Cell type and time point are not known. The chain combines TRBV7-9 with TRBJ1-4, with D perhaps TRBD1 (5 bases). Sequencing was performed on PBMCs or a T cell subset sorted from them (not recorded which). The CDR3 protein is CASSFGGEKLFF. CDR3 nucleotides: TGTGCCAGCAGCTTTGGGGGAGAAAAACTGTTTTTT.